This TCR beta chain was sequenced in a study of T cell repertoires in chronic hepatitis B (dated by TCRdb to the late 2010s). Regarding this clone: There is no known antigen for this receptor. Qualities for individual bases were not recorded, and no much larger clone is one base off.

The junction shows trimming of 0 bases on V and 1 base on J, and the gene matches do not reach 17 bases of it. Including the terminal cysteine and phenylalanine, the CDR3 comprises 21 residues. The retained sequence is limited to the CDR3, 63 bases, with the frame set at the first base. The method was the immunoSEQ multiplex PCR assay. In TCRdb, the immuneACCESS table is reduced to in-frame sequences with V and J assigned. These tables do not hold every clone; where another copy was compared, an unresolved V gene accounts for under half, and the others remain unexplained. In all, the sample holds over 550 clones, and approximately 78% of those were seen once. The ten most abundant clones make up more than 15% of the sample.

Source material: total CD8+ T cells from PBMCs. The source of this sequence is a human donor with chronic hepatitis B virus infection. The rearranged chain carries TRBV6-7 and TRBJ2-5, with 10 bases aligning to TRBD1. TRBV6-7 is an ORF; its function is uncertain. The nucleotide sequence reads TGTGCCAGCAGTTACTCGAACGGACAGGGGGGAAAAGTGGAGCCCCAAGAGACCCAGTACTTC. The translation is CASSYSNGQGGKVEPQETQYF.